One and the same sample provided the 13 T cell receptor beta chains below, sequenced in a study of T-cell memory formation after mild COVID-19 (dated by TCRdb to the early 2020s). The method was 5' RACE. Sequencer: Illumina NovaSeq 6000. TCRdb ran its own pipeline on the public reads, namely fastp trimming at Q25 and MiXCR clone calling, and kept in-frame beta chains. Merged by CDR3 protein, the rows form single entries marked with the most common genes and DNA. This sample comprises 290,000 or so distinct CDR3 sequences, just under 20% of them detected only once. The top ten constitute roughly 21% of the sample. The sample was PBMCs or a T cell subset sorted from them (not recorded which). The origin of the receptors is a man aged 18 to 29 who had mild COVID-19 (a few samples of this study predate the infection). The sample titles of this study are shuffled in the database, so cell type and time point are left out; the donor was told from shared clones.

This clonotype appeared a few times. The V call is TRBV7-2, the J call TRBJ2-7; 9 bases match TRBD2. V lost 5 bases to trimming and J lost 6 bases; unmatched junction nucleotides: 17. Looked up from germline, CDR1 is SGHTA and CDR2 is FQGNSA. CDR3 length: 17 amino acids. The CDR3 loop reads CASSPLAGVGSRSEQYF. DNA of the CDR3: TGTGCCAGCAGCCCGTTAGCGGGGGTCGGGTCACGGTCCGAGCAGTACTTC. Looking up the rest from reference TRBV7-2 and TRBJ2-7 gives the full variable domain: GAGVSQSPSNKVTEKGKDVELRCDPISGHTALYWYRQSLGQGLEFLIYFQGNSAPDKSGLPSDRFSAERTGGSVSTLTIQRTQQEDSAVYLCASSPLAGVGSRSEQYFGPGTRLTVT.

This clonotype was recorded a few times. The gene calls are TRBV7-9 and TRBJ2-1, with D tentatively TRBD2 (5 bases). There are 16 residues in the CDR3. Trimming pared 2 bases from V and 3 bases from J, leaving 14 bases between. The V gene's germline CDR1 is SEHNR and CDR2 FQNEAQ (reference sequence). The CDR3 sequence: CASSLPESAVYNEQFF. As DNA, the CDR3 is TGTGCCAGCAGCTTACCCGAGTCAGCGGTCTACAATGAGCAGTTCTTC.

This chain uses TRBV29-1 with TRBJ1-1, with a possible D match to TRBD1 (6 bases). CDR1 is SQVTM, CDR2 ANQGSEA, per germline. This CDR3 has 14 amino acids. The ends were cut back, 6 bases at V and 4 bases at J, with 18 bases in the middle. CDR3 loop: CSVGGEVTFTEAFF. CDR3 nucleotide sequence: TGCAGCGTCGGGGGCGAGGTCACTTTCACTGAAGCTTTCTTT.

This chain uses TRBV7-2 with TRBJ2-5; D perhaps matches TRBD1 (6 bases). Looked up from germline, CDR1 is SGHTA and CDR2 is FQGNSA. There are 13 residues in the CDR3. Between the trimmed V and J ends, which lost 2 bases and 6 bases, there was a span of 10 bases. CDR3: CASSLPGAQTQYF. The CDR3 bases are TGTGCCAGCAGCTTACCAGGGGCGCAGACCCAGTACTTC.

There are a few counts of this clonotype. V is TRBV12-3 or TRBV12-4 and J is TRBJ2-3; 9 positions match TRBD2. The V segment lost 8 bases and the J segment 5 bases; nucleotides outside the gene matches: 8. The CDR3 sequence is 14 residues long. The CDR3 DNA is TGTGCCAGCGAAGCTAGCGGGGCGAAAGATACGCAGTATTTT. Its protein product is CASEASGAKDTQYF.

In this sample, this clonotype turned up a few times. In DNA form, the CDR3 reads TGCGCCAGCAGCGTGGGCCTGCCAACCGGGGAGCTGTTTTTT. Translated, it gives CASSVGLPTGELFF. This chain links TRBV5-1 with TRBJ2-2; D uncertain. The CDR3 runs 14 residues. V gave up 4 bases and J gave up 5 bases, with 12 bases separating them. Germline V gene sequence: CDR1 SGHRS, CDR2 YFSETQ.

The chain has TRBV7-9 and TRBJ2-5, with 8 nucleotides matching TRBD1. V lost 4 bases, J lost 4 bases, and 14 bases stayed unmatched. This CDR3 region has 17 residues. Germline V gene sequence: CDR1 SEHNR, CDR2 FQNEAQ (reference sequence). The CDR3 protein is CASSWTRQGPSGETQYF. CDR3 nucleotide sequence: TGTGCCAGCAGCTGGACCCGACAGGGGCCGAGTGGAGAGACCCAGTACTTC.

This clonotype showed up just a few times. V gene TRBV7-6 combines with J gene TRBJ2-5; 8 bases agree with TRBD1. With 4 bases clipped from V and 8 bases from J, the junction kept 9 bases outside the gene matches. CDR1 and CDR2 from the germline V gene are SGHVS and FNYEAQ. The CDR3 has 14 amino acids. CDR3 protein: CASSSSDRELTQYF. CDR3 DNA: TGTGCCAGCAGCTCCTCGGACAGGGAGCTCACCCAGTACTTC.

The chain combines TRBV6-5 with TRBJ2-7, with D perhaps TRBD1 or TRBD2 (5 bases each). Germline CDR1 MNHEY, CDR2 SVGAGI. The CDR3 runs to 14 residues. V was pared by 2 bases and J by 6 bases, with 14 bases between. The CDR3 loop is CASSYRPGSGEQYF. CDR3 DNA: TGTGCCAGCAGTTACAGGCCAGGGAGTGGCGAGCAGTACTTC.

CDR3 sequence: CASRYNDRLNSPLHF. In nucleotides, the CDR3 is TGCGCCAGCAGATATAATGACAGGTTGAATTCACCCCTCCACTTT. The J gene is TRBJ1-6, the V gene TRBV4-1, with a weak D call TRBD1 (6 bases). This CDR3 comprises 15 residues. Looked up from germline, CDR1 is MGHRA and CDR2 is YSYEKL. Trimming pared 6 bases from V and 7 bases from J, leaving 16 bases between.

This clonotype was detected once. The chain carries TRBV5-1 and TRBJ1-1; D unclear. Germline loops: CDR1 SGHRS, CDR2 YFSETQ. This CDR3 has 14 amino acids. The V and J ends lost 4 bases and 2 bases respectively, with 12 bases between them. The CDR3 spells CASSRAPGNTEAFF. CDR3 coding DNA: TGCGCCAGCAGCCGAGCCCCGGGTAACACTGAAGCTTTCTTT.

This clonotype was seen more than once but under ten times. The chain uses TRBV7-6 and TRBJ2-1; 9 nucleotides agree with TRBD1. Germline lookup yields CDR1 SGHVS and CDR2 FNYEAQ. Trimming cost V 5 bases and J 0 bases; bases outside gene matches: 5. The CDR3 spans 16 residues. The CDR3 sequence: CASSLTGGSSYNEQFF. The DNA of the CDR3 is TGTGCCAGCAGCCTGACAGGGGGTAGCTCCTACAATGAGCAGTTCTTC.

The genes are TRBV29-1 and TRBJ2-3; possible D gene TRBD2, 6 bases. V was pared by 4 bases and J by 2 bases, with 16 bases between. CDR3 length: 15 residues. CDR1 is SQVTM, CDR2 ANQGSEA, per germline. CDR3 sequence: CSVVWGVYNTDTQYF. The CDR3 coding sequence is TGCAGCGTTGTTTGGGGGGTTTATAACACAGATACGCAGTATTTT.